This paragraph covers one TCR beta chain sequence. This sample was taken from a study of CXCR3-negative and CXCR3-positive naive CD8 T cells. The CDR3 has 15 residues. CDR1 is SGHDN, CDR2 FVKESK, per germline. Researchers prepared the TRB cDNA libraries using 5' RACE with UMI labels. Each CDR3 protein gets one entry in TCRdb, which reprocessed the 5' RACE reads and gives no DNA. This sample's clone table lists under 45,000 distinct CDR3 sequences. The receptor comes from a human donor in good health. Some clones in this sample may be carry-over from other donors' samples. The sample taken for sequencing was memory CD8+ T cells from blood. V and J are TRBV14 and TRBJ2-2. The CDR3 sequence: CASSPFGAYTGELFF.